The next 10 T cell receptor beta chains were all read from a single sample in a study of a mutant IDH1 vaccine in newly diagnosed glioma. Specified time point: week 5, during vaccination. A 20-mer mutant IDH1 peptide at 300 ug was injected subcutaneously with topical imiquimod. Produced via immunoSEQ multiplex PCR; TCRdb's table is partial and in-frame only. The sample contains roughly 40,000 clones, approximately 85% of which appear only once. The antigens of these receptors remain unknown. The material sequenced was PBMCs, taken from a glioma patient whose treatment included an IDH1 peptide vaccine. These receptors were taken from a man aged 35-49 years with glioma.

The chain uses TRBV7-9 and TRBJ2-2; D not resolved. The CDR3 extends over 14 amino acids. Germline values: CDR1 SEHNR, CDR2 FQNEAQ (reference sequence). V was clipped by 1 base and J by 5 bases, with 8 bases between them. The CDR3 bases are TGTGCCAGCAGCTTAGAGTTAGGGACCGGGGAGCTGTTTTTT. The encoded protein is CASSLELGTGELFF.

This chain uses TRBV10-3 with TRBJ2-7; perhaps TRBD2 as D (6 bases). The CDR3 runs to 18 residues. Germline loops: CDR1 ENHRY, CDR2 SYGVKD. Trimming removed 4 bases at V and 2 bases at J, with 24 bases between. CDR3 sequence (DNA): TGTGCCATCAGTGGGGGAGGTGCCGGGAGAGCGACCCCCTACGAGCAGTACTTC. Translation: CAISGGGAGRATPYEQYF.

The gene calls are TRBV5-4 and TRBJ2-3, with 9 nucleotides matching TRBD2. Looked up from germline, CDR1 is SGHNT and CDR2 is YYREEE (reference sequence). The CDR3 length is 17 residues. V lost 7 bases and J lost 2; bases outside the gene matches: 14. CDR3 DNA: TGTGCCAGCTACAGCTTGGACACTAGCGGGCACACAGATACGCAGTATTTT. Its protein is CASYSLDTSGHTDTQYF.

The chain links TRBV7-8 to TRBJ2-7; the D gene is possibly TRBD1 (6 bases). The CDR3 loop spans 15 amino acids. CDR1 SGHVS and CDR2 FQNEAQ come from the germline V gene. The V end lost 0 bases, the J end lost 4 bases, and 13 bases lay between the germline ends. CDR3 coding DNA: TGTGCCAGCAGCTTAGCGGCAGGGGCCGGGTACGAGCAGTACTTC. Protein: CASSLAAGAGYEQYF. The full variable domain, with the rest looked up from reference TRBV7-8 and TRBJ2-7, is GAGVSQSPRYKVAKRGQDVALRCDPISGHVSLFWYQQALGQGPEFLTYFQNEAQLDKSGLPSDRFFAERPEGSVSTLKIQRTQQEDSAVYLCASSLAAGAGYEQYFGPGTRLTVT.

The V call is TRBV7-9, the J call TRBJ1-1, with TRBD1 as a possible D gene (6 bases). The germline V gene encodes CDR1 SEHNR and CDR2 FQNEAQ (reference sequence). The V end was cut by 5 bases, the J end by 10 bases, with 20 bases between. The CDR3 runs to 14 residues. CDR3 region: CASSRPGQGISAFF. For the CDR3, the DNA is TGTGCCAGCAGCCGACCGGGGCAGGGGATTTCAGCTTTCTTT.

CDR3 region: CASSEATAGGRRGNQPQHF. CDR3 in DNA: TGTGCCAGCAGTGAAGCCACGGCAGGGGGCAGGAGGGGCAATCAGCCCCAGCATTTT. The chain couples TRBV6-1 to TRBJ1-5; 8 nucleotides line up with TRBD1. The CDR3 has 19 residues. In germline, CDR1 is MNHNS, CDR2 SASEGT. With 0 bases clipped from V and 2 bases from J, the junction kept 12 bases outside the gene matches.

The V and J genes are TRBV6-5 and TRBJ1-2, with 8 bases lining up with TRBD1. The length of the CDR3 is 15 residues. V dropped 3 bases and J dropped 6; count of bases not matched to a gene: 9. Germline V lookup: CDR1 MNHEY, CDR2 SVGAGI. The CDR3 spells CASSYSRQGIDGYTF. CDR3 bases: TGTGCCAGCAGTTATTCCCGACAGGGGATAGATGGCTACACCTTC.

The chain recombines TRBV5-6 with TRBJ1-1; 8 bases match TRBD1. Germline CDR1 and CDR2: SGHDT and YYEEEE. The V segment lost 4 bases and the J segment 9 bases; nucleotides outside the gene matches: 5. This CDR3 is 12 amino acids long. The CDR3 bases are TGTGCCAGCAGCCTGGGACAGGCTAAAGCTTTCTTT. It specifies CASSLGQAKAFF.

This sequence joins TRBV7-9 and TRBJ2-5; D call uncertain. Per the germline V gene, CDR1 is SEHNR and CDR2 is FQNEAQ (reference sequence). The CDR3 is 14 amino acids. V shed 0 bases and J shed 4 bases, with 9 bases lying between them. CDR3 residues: CASSLAPSAETQYF. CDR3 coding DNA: TGTGCCAGCAGCTTAGCGCCGAGTGCAGAGACCCAGTACTTC. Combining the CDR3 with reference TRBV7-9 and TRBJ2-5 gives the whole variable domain DTGVSQNPRHKITKRGQNVTFRCDPISEHNRLYWYRQTLGQGPEFLTYFQNEAQLEKSRLLSDRFSAERPKGSFSTLEIQRTEQGDSAMYLCASSLAPSAETQYFGPGTRLLVL.

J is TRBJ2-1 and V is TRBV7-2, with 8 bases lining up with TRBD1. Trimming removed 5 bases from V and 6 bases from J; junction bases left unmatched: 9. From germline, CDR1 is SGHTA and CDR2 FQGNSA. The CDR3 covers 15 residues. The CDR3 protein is CASSHVRGQSNEQFF. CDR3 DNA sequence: TGTGCCAGCAGCCATGTCAGGGGGCAGAGCAATGAGCAGTTCTTC.